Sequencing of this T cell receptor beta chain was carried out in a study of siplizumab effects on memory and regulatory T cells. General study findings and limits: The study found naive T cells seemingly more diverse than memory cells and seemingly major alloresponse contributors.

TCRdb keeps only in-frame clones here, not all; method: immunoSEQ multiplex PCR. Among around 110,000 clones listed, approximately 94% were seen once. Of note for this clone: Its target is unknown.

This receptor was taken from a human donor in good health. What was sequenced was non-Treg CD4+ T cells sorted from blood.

The CDR3 DNA sequence: TGTGCCAGCAGCTTGGTGGGGGGCTACCTTCAAGAGACCCAGTACTTC. It encodes CASSLVGGYLQETQYF. This sequence joins TRBV5-5 and TRBJ2-5; D may be TRBD1 or TRBD2 (6 bases each). The CDR3 runs 16 residues. Deletions cut 0 bases from V and 2 bases from J, with 14 bases between. The germline V gene has CDR1 SGHKS and CDR2 YYEKEE (reference sequence).